These T cell receptor beta chains were read from a single sample in a study of cytomegalovirus exposure and HLA in healthy donors. Repertoires were generated with immunoSEQ multiplex PCR, while TCRdb's copy carries only in-frame clones and drops some. The table shows around 140,000 clones, with approximately 80% occurring only once. Sequenced input: PBMCs. Source of these receptors: a woman aged 40 to 50 in good health and CMV-seronegative. Each CDR3 is given with its conserved first and last residue. The D gene is left open where the match is weak. Clone size, where shown, is once, few, many, or a class for clones that have expanded.

TRBD1,TRBJ1-1,TRBV10-1,.,CASSTAGTGLGGNTEAFF,TGCGCCAGCAGTACCGCCGGGACAGGGTTGGGCGGGAACACTGAAGCTTTCTTT
TRBD2,TRBJ2-3,TRBV5-1,.,CASSRGLAGSGTDTQYF,TGCGCCAGCAGTCGAGGACTAGCGGGGTCTGGCACAGATACGCAGTATTTT
.,TRBJ2-5,TRBV7-8,.,CASSLGAGWKTQYF,TGTGCCAGCAGCTTAGGCGCGGGTTGGAAGACCCAGTACTTC
.,TRBJ1-2,TRBV28,.,CASSLGRGYYGYTF,TGTGCCAGCAGTCTCGGAAGGGGCTACTATGGCTACACCTTC
TRBD1,TRBJ1-4,TRBV10-3,few,CAISGTGGEGEKLFF,TGTGCCATCAGTGGCACAGGGGGCGAGGGGGAAAAACTGTTTTTT
.,TRBJ1-2,TRBV9,.,CASSEGQTNYGYTF,TGTGCCAGCAGCGAAGGACAGACTAACTATGGCTACACCTTC
TRBD1,TRBJ1-6,TRBV27,few,CASRAGGSYNSPLHF,TGTGCCAGCCGCGCAGGGGGATCCTATAATTCACCCCTCCACTTT
TRBD1,TRBJ1-2,TRBV7-9,.,CASSRTGVGGYTF,TGTGCCAGCAGCCGCACAGGGGTTGGTGGCTACACCTTC
.,TRBJ2-7,TRBV20-1,.,CSPYRDEQYF,TGCAGTCCTTACCGGGACGAGCAGTACTTC
.,TRBJ1-4,TRBV9,.,CASSSRDTEKLFF,TGTGCCAGCAGCAGCCGGGACACCGAAAAACTGTTTTTT
.,TRBJ2-7,TRBV16,.,CASSLMQSYEQYF,TGTGCCAGCAGCCTCATGCAGTCCTACGAGCAGTACTTC
TRBD2,TRBJ2-7,TRBV7-9,.,CASCIAGGTYEQYF,TGTGCCAGCTGTATAGCGGGGGGGACCTACGAGCAGTACTTC
TRBD2,TRBJ2-5,TRBV7-2,.,CASSLRLAGGRETQYF,TGTGCCAGCAGCTTAAGGCTAGCGGGGGGGCGAGAGACCCAGTACTTC
.,TRBJ1-1,TRBV6-6,.,CASTHLQGNTEAFF,TGTGCCAGCACCCACCTACAGGGTAACACTGAAGCTTTCTTT
TRBD1,TRBJ2-1,TRBV29-1,.,CSATGQMNEQFF,TGCAGCGCGACGGGACAGATGAATGAGCAGTTCTTC
TRBD1,TRBJ1-1,TRBV6-6,few,CASSYAGTGSTEAFF,TGTGCCAGCAGTTACGCCGGGACAGGGTCCACTGAAGCTTTCTTT
.,TRBJ1-3,TRBV19,.,CASSGQSGNTIYF,TGTGCCAGTAGCGGACAGTCTGGAAACACCATATATTTT
TRBD1,TRBJ2-7,TRBV2,.,CASSVTGDLYEQYF,TGTGCCAGCAGCGTAACAGGGGACCTCTACGAGCAGTACTTC
.,TRBJ2-5,TRBV29-1,.,CSVPGASGVLYGETQYF,TGCAGCGTCCCAGGGGCCAGCGGGGTCTTATATGGGGAGACCCAGTACTTC
.,TRBJ2-5,TRBV29-1,.,CSVEAGQETQYF,TGCAGCGTTGAGGCGGGACAAGAGACCCAGTACTTC
.,TRBJ2-7,TRBV29-1,.,CSVKNWVRGKNEQYF,TGCAGCGTTAAAAATTGGGTCAGGGGAAAGAACGAGCAGTACTTC
.,TRBJ2-7,TRBV28,once,CASSFLDSRSYEQYF,TGTGCCAGCAGTTTTTTGGACAGTCGCTCCTACGAGCAGTACTTC
.,TRBJ1-3,TRBV10-3,.,CAIRIPGNSGNTIYF,TGTGCCATCAGAATACCCGGGAACTCTGGAAACACCATATATTTT
.,TRBJ1-4,TRBV2,few,CASSVGGLEKLFF,TGTGCCAGCAGTGTGGGTGGGCTTGAAAAACTGTTTTTT